The next 2 T cell receptor beta chains were all read from a single sample in a study of T-cell reconstitution after alpha-beta-depleted transplantation in children. Unique molecular identifiers featured in how the TCRbeta library was prepared. TCRdb analysed the PCR reads with MiXCR anew, one entry per CDR3 protein. There are around 340,000 distinct CDR3 sequences in the sample; more than 10% occur only once, and around 4.1% lies in the top ten. The sequencing here drew on PBMCs, taken from the stem cell graft. The source of these receptors is a human donor who donated a stem cell graft to a child with Fanconi anemia.

This chain connects TRBV20-1 to TRBJ2-1; 10 bases line up with TRBD1. The CDR3 runs to 14 residues. The ends lost 4 bases at V and 4 bases at J; junction bases unmatched: 4. The V gene's germline CDR1 is DFQATT and CDR2 SNEGSKA (reference sequence). In nucleotides, the CDR3 is TGCAGTGCTAACCGGGGACAGGGGTACAATGAGCAGTTCTTC. It codes for CSANRGQGYNEQFF.

This chain uses TRBV12-3 or TRBV12-4 with TRBJ1-5; unclear D gene. The CDR3 runs 14 residues. V was clipped by 3 bases and J by 2 bases, with 8 bases between them. The CDR3 DNA follows: TGTGCCAGCAGTTTGTTGGACGGCAATCAGCCCCAGCATTTT. Protein sequence: CASSLLDGNQPQHF.